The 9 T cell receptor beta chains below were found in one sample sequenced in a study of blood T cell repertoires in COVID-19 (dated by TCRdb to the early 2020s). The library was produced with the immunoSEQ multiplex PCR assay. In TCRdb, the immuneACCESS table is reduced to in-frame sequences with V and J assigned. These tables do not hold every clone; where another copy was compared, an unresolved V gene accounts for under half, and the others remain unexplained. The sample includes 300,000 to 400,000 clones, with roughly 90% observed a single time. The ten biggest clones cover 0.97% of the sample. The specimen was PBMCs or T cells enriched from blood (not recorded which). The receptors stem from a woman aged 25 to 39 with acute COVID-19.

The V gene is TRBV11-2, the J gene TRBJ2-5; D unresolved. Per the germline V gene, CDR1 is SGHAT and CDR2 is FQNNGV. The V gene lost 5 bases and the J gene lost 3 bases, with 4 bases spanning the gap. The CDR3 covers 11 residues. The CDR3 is CASSPEETQYF. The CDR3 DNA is TGTGCCAGCAGCCCAGAAGAGACCCAGTACTTC. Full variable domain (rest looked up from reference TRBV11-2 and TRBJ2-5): EAGVAQSPRYKIIEKRQSVAFWCNPISGHATLYWYQQILGQGPKLLIQFQNNGVVDDSQLPKDRFSAERLKGVDSTLKIQPAKLEDSAVYLCASSPEETQYFGPGTRLLVL.

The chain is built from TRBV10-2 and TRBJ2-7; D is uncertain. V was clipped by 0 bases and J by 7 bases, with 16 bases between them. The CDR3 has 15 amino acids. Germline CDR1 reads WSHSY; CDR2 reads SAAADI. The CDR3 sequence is CASSESRGTLKEQYF. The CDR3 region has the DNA TGCGCCAGCAGTGAGTCTAGAGGTACTCTCAAGGAGCAGTACTTC.

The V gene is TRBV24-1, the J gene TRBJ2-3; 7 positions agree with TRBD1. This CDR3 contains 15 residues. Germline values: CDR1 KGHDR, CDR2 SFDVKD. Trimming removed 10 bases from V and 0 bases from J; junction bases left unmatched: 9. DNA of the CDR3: TGTGCCACGACTTCCACCAGGGGGAGCACAGATACGCAGTATTTT. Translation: CATTSTRGSTDTQYF.

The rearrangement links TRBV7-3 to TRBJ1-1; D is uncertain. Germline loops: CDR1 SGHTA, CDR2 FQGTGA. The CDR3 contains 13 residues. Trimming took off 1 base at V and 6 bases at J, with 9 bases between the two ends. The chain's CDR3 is CASSLRVLPEAFF. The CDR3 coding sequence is TGTGCCAGCAGCTTAAGAGTCTTACCTGAAGCTTTCTTT.

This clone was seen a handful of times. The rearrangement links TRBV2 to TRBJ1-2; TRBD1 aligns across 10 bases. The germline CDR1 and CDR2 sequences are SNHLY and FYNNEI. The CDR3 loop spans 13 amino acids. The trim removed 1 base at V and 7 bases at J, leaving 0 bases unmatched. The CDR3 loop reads CASSEGDRGGYTF. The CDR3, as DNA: TGTGCCAGCAGTGAAGGGGACAGGGGTGGCTACACCTTC. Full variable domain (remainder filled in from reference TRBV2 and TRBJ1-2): EPEVTQTPSHQVTQMGQEVILRCVPISNHLYFYWYRQILGQKVEFLVSFYNNEISEKSEIFDDQFSVERPDGSNFTLKIRSTKLEDSAMYFCASSEGDRGGYTFGSGTRLTVV.

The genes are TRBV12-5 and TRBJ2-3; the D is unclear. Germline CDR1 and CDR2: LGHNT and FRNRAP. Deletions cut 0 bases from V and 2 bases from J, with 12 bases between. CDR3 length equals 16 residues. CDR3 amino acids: CASGLVLGYNTDTQYF. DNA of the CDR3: TGTGCTAGTGGTTTGGTACTGGGCTACAACACAGATACGCAGTATTTT.

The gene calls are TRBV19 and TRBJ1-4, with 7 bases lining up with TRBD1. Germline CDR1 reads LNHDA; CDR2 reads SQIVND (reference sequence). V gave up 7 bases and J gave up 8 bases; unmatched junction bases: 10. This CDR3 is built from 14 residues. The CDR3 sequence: CASTPDRNSEKLFF. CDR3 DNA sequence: TGTGCCAGTACCCCGGACAGGAACAGCGAAAAACTGTTTTTT.

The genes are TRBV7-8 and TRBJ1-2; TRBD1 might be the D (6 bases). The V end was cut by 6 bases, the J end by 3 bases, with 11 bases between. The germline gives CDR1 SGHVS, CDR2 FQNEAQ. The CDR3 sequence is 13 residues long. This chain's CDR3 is CASSYNRDYGYTF. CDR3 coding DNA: TGTGCCAGCAGTTACAACAGGGACTATGGCTACACCTTC. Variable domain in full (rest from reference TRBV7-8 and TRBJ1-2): GAGVSQSPRYKVAKRGQDVALRCDPISGHVSLFWYQQALGQGPEFLTYFQNEAQLDKSGLPSDRFFAERPEGSVSTLKIQRTQQEDSAVYLCASSYNRDYGYTFGSGTRLTVV.

The CDR3, as DNA: TGTGCCAGCAGCGGATCCGGGAAAGGGGGACACGAGCAGTACTTC. Translating it yields CASSGSGKGGHEQYF. The genes are TRBV7-9 and TRBJ2-7; TRBD1 might be the D (6 bases). Germline V lookup: CDR1 SEHNR, CDR2 FQNEAQ (reference sequence). V lost 5 bases and J lost 5, with 19 bases in between. The CDR3 covers 15 residues.